These T cell receptor beta chains were read from a single sample in a study of cytotoxic CD8 clonotypes in ibrutinib-treated CLL. The method was immunoSEQ multiplex PCR; TCRdb's version includes in-frame clones alone and lacks a portion of them. In the table there are about 27,000 clones, 55% to 70% of which are singletons. Material: PBMCs, obtained after 24 months of ibrutinib treatment. Receptors originate from a human donor with chronic lymphocytic leukemia. Both conserved end residues are part of each CDR3. Each record gives: J gene, V gene, D gene, clone size, CDR3 protein, CDR3 DNA. The D gene is left open where the match is weak. Only part of the rows carry a size: once, few, many, or a class if the clone is expanded.

>TRBJ2-4|TRBV5-1|NA|NA
CASSLFWGGNIQYF
TGCGCCAGCAGCTTGTTCTGGGGTGGGAACATTCAGTACTTC
>TRBJ1-4|TRBV5-4|TRBD1|NA
CASSLRTGVNEKLFF
TGTGCCAGCAGCCTCCGGACAGGAGTAAATGAAAAACTGTTTTTT
>TRBJ2-7|TRBV6-1|NA|few
CASSPARIGQYF
TGTGCCAGCAGCCCAGCCCGAATTGGGCAGTACTTC
>TRBJ2-6|TRBV7-3|TRBD1|NA
CASSRTGQGNSGANVLTF
TGTGCCAGCAGCCGGACGGGACAGGGAAACTCTGGGGCCAACGTCCTGACTTTC
>TRBJ2-1|TRBV29-1|TRBD2|NA
CSVVGGTRYNEQFF
TGCAGCGTTGTGGGGGGGACCCGCTACAATGAGCAGTTCTTC
>TRBJ2-4|TRBV27|NA|NA
CASSLTFPKNIQYF
TGTGCCAGCAGTTTGACCTTCCCCAAAAACATTCAGTACTTC
>TRBJ2-5|TRBV6-6|NA|NA
CASTSGGGPLEQYF
TGTGCCAGCACCTCAGGGGGAGGTCCTCTTGAGCAGTACTTC
>TRBJ2-3|TRBV4-1|TRBD2|NA
CASSQAQRGGQSDTQYF
TGCGCCAGCAGCCAAGCACAGCGGGGGGGCCAGTCAGATACGCAGTATTTT
>TRBJ2-3|TRBV4-1|TRBD2|NA
CASSASGGADTQYF
TGCGCCAGCAGCGCAAGCGGGGGTGCAGATACGCAGTATTTT
>TRBJ1-4|TRBV18|TRBD1|few
CASSPGADRTGFCF
TGTGCCAGCTCACCGGGAGCGGACAGGACTGGGTTTTGTTTT
>TRBJ2-7|TRBV6-1|TRBD2|NA
CASSEWSGGHYEQYF
TGTGCCAGCAGTGAATGGTCGGGGGGGCACTACGAGCAGTACTTC
>TRBJ1-5|TRBV28|TRBD1|few
CASKTGTGPNQPQHF
TGTGCCAGCAAAACCGGGACAGGGCCCAATCAGCCCCAGCATTTT
>TRBJ2-1|TRBV6-4|TRBD2|NA
CASSASGGPVDEQFF
TGTGCCAGCAGTGCTAGCGGGGGGCCCGTCGATGAGCAGTTCTTC
>TRBJ1-5|TRBV6-1|TRBD1|NA
CASSTGVSNQPQHF
TGTGCCAGCTCGACAGGGGTGAGCAATCAGCCCCAGCATTTT
>TRBJ1-2|TRBV5-1|NA|NA
CASSLSGTTYGYTF
TGCGCCAGCAGCTTGAGCGGGACTACCTATGGCTACACCTTC
>TRBJ2-6|TRBV5-6|NA|NA
CASSLEDSGANVLTF
TGTGCCAGCAGCTTGGAAGACTCTGGGGCCAACGTCCTGACTTTC
>TRBJ1-4|TRBV5-5|TRBD1|NA
CASSSYRGDSIGEKLFF
TGTGCCAGCAGCTCCTACAGGGGGGACAGTATTGGTGAAAAACTGTTTTTT
>TRBJ1-1|TRBV7-9|NA|NA
CASSQDETAFNEAFF
TGCGCCAGCAGCCAAGATGAAACAGCGTTCAATGAAGCTTTCTTT
>TRBJ2-1|TRBV29-1|TRBD2|NA
CSVGVAGGYNEQFF
TGCAGCGTTGGCGTAGCGGGGGGTTACAATGAGCAGTTCTTC
>TRBJ2-1|TRBV28|NA|NA
CASSLVAREQFF
TGTGCCAGCAGCCTCGTCGCGCGTGAGCAGTTCTTC
>TRBJ1-3|TRBV2|NA|NA
CASRVGDVHGNTIYF
TGTGCCAGCCGCGTCGGGGACGTTCATGGAAACACCATATATTTT
>TRBJ1-6|TRBV21-1|NA|NA
CASSKYPKGGSAPLHF
TGTGCCAGCAGCAAATACCCCAAGGGTGGGTCGGCACCCCTCCACTTT
>TRBJ2-1|TRBV6-1|TRBD2|NA
CASSERVTSINEQFF
TGTGCCAGCAGTGAGAGGGTGACTAGCATCAATGAGCAGTTCTTC
>TRBJ2-5|TRBV9|TRBD2|few
CASSVGSSGVPQYF
TGTGCCAGCAGCGTAGGATCTAGCGGGGTCCCCCAGTACTTC
>TRBJ2-7|TRBV5-1|NA|NA
CASSLVAGSSYEQYF
TGCGCCAGCAGCTTGGTTGCGGGGAGCTCCTACGAGCAGTACTTC
>TRBJ2-2|TRBV9|TRBD2|once
CASSVDSGGATGELFF
TGTGCCAGCAGCGTAGATAGCGGGGGGGCCACCGGGGAGCTGTTTTTT
>TRBJ2-3|TRBV4-3|TRBD2|NA
CASSQDGGLSGMADTQYF
TGCGCCAGCAGCCAAGATGGGGGCCTTAGCGGGATGGCAGATACGCAGTATTTT
>TRBJ1-4|TRBV6-6|NA|NA
CASSYSPNEKLFF
TGTGCCAGCAGTTACTCTCCGAATGAAAAACTGTTTTTT
>TRBJ1-2|TRBV6-1|TRBD1|NA
CASSEWDRGNYGYTF
TGTGCCAGCAGTGAGTGGGACAGGGGTAACTATGGCTACACCTTC
>TRBJ2-4|TRBV30|TRBD2|once
CAWNRGGDIQYF
TGTGCCTGGAACCGGGGGGGAGACATTCAGTACTTC
>TRBJ2-1|TRBV18|TRBD2|few
CASSPVGTRGNEQFF
TGTGCCAGCTCACCAGTGGGGACTAGAGGAAATGAGCAGTTCTTC
>TRBJ2-1|TRBV29-1|TRBD2|once
CSVTSGYNEQFF
TGCAGCGTTACTAGCGGGTACAATGAGCAGTTCTTC
>TRBJ2-5|TRBV7-2|NA|NA
CASSPRGAQETQYF
TGTGCCAGCAGTCCCCGGGGCGCCCAAGAGACCCAGTACTTC
>TRBJ2-3|TRBV4-1|NA|few
CASSPLGGPTDTQYF
TGCGCCAGCAGCCCTCTCGGGGGGCCGACAGATACGCAGTATTTT
>TRBJ1-3|TRBV28|TRBD1|NA
CASRGTGGTGNTIYF
TGTGCCAGCAGGGGGACAGGGGGCACTGGAAACACCATATATTTT
>TRBJ2-7|TRBV18|TRBD1|NA
CASSPLTGTTYEQYF
TGTGCCAGCTCACCCTTGACAGGGACGACCTACGAGCAGTACTTC
>TRBJ1-1|TRBV7-9|TRBD1|NA
CASSWTGVITEAFF
TGTGCCAGCAGCTGGACAGGGGTTATCACTGAAGCTTTCTTT
>TRBJ2-7|TRBV5-1|TRBD1|NA
CASSPTGGQLTYEQYF
TGCGCCAGCAGCCCTACAGGGGGCCAACTAACCTACGAGCAGTACTTC
>TRBJ2-7|TRBV2|TRBD2|NA
CASKGTSSGEQYF
TGTGCCAGCAAAGGGACTAGCTCGGGCGAGCAGTACTTC
>TRBJ2-3|TRBV19|TRBD2|NA
CASSIEVTSGANTDTQYF
TGTGCCAGTAGTATAGAGGTAACTAGCGGGGCAAACACAGATACGCAGTATTTT
>TRBJ2-5|TRBV9|NA|NA
CASSFRGIETQYF
TGTGCCAGCAGCTTCCGCGGGATAGAGACCCAGTACTTC
>TRBJ2-5|TRBV9|NA|NA
CASSEGPRETQYF
TGTGCCAGCAGCGAGGGACCGCGGGAGACCCAGTACTTC
>TRBJ2-2|TRBV9|TRBD2|few
CASSGRTSGGGELFF
TGTGCCAGCAGCGGACGGACTAGCGGGGGTGGGGAGCTGTTTTTT
>TRBJ1-6|TRBV6-6|NA|NA
CASGLGTRDPNSPLHF
TGTGCCAGCGGCTTGGGGACTCGGGACCCCAATTCACCCCTCCACTTT
>TRBJ2-2|TRBV4-3|NA|NA
CASSQELGRDKPGTGELFF
TGCGCCAGCAGCCAAGAATTGGGCAGGGATAAACCTGGCACCGGGGAGCTGTTTTTT
>TRBJ2-7|TRBV27|NA|NA
CASSLRDPAGGYEQYF
TGTGCCAGCAGTTTAAGGGACCCGGCAGGTGGCTACGAGCAGTACTTC
>TRBJ2-3|TRBV2|NA|NA
CASRRTDTQYF
TGTGCCAGCCGCCGCACAGATACGCAGTATTTT
>TRBJ2-3|TRBV7-9|TRBD1|NA
CASSLGGQITDTQYF
TGTGCCAGCAGCTTAGGGGGACAGATCACAGATACGCAGTATTTT
>TRBJ2-7|TRBV7-3|TRBD1|once
CASSLSGTDNYEQYF
TGTGCCAGCAGCTTATCGGGGACAGACAACTACGAGCAGTACTTC
>TRBJ2-5|TRBV28|NA|once
CASSLVETQYF
TGTGCCAGCAGTCTCGTCGAGACCCAGTACTTC
>TRBJ1-2|TRBV29-1|NA|NA
CSVWTANYGYTF
TGCAGCGTTTGGACAGCAAACTATGGCTACACCTTC
>TRBJ2-3|TRBV7-2|TRBD2|NA
CASRQLAGAGDTQYF
TGTGCCAGCAGGCAATTAGCGGGGGCCGGAGATACGCAGTATTTT
>TRBJ2-5|TRBV13|TRBD2|NA
CASKRAGGRETQYF
TGTGCCAGCAAACGAGCGGGGGGGCGAGAGACCCAGTACTTC
>TRBJ1-6|TRBV30|NA|NA
CAWSVLFQGRISAPLHF
TGTGCCTGGAGTGTACTTTTTCAGGGGCGCATATCGGCACCCCTCCACTTT
>TRBJ1-2|TRBV6-5|NA|once
CASSSVGMDYGYTF
TGTGCCAGCAGTTCGGTGGGGATGGACTATGGCTACACCTTC